This TCR beta chain was retrieved from a study of T cell changes during pregnancy in multiple sclerosis. This CDR3 is built from 14 residues. Unmatched junction bases numbered 7, after V lost 4 bases and J lost 7 bases. Per the germline V gene, CDR1 is LNHNV and CDR2 is YYDKDF (reference sequence). Using immunoSEQ multiplex PCR, the repertoire was profiled, and TCRdb retains in-frame clones only, with some absent. Among more than 45,000 clones listed, 93% were seen once. The material sequenced was CD8+ T cells from peripheral blood mononuclear cells, taken in the second trimester of pregnancy. The receptor was derived from a female donor with multiple sclerosis, enrolled in a pregnancy study. The V call is TRBV15, the J call TRBJ2-1, with 7 nucleotides matching TRBD1. The CDR3, as DNA: TGTGCCACCAGCATGCGGACAGGATCGAATGAGCAGTTCTTC. It is translated as CATSMRTGSNEQFF.